This section outlines one TCR beta chain sequence together with its context. This sample was taken from a study of blood T cell repertoires in COVID-19. As for the study in general: PBMCs, B-cell-depleted T cells, or T cells were the source of the cDNA or gDNA that made up the material.

This CDR3 is 13 amino acids long. Germline loops: CDR1 MNHEY, CDR2 SVGEGT. With 2 bases removed from V and 5 bases from J, the gap between germline ends came to 9 bases. As originally analysed: Estimation of nucleated cell counts relied on the amplification of reference gene primers. TCRdb's copy holds only in-frame clones and misses some; the assay was immunoSEQ multiplex PCR. D and trimming come from the DNA, and the V and J calls and clone size come from that table. The data contain nearly 110,000 clones, approximately 88% of them singletons. Material: peripheral blood. The chain employs TRBV6-2 or TRBV6-3 and TRBJ2-5; D might be TRBD2 (5 bases). The receptor was isolated from a man aged 35 to 55 with active or convalescent COVID-19. The CDR3 spells CASSYGWRETQYF. CDR3 nucleotides: TGTGCCAGCAGTTACGGGTGGAGGGAGACCCAGTACTTC.